Shown below are 31 T cell receptor beta chains from a single sample sequenced in a study of sequential checkpoint blockade in melanoma. Treatment denoted: randomized to nivolumab then ipilimumab (arm A) or the reverse (arm B). The repertoire was sequenced with immunoSEQ multiplex PCR; TCRdb's copy has only in-frame clones and lacks some. The profile shows over 15,000 clones, 74% of them singletons. The starting material was CD8+ T cells sorted from blood (inferred from file names), obtained from a patient given nivolumab and ipilimumab in sequence. These receptor sequences come from a human donor with melanoma.

As DNA, the CDR3 is TGCGCCAGCAGCCCGAGGACAGGGTTGAATGAGCAGTTCTTC. Translation: CASSPRTGLNEQFF. The chain uses TRBV5-1 and TRBJ2-1; 8 bases agree with TRBD1. The CDR3 is made up of 14 amino acids. Trimming took 4 bases from V and 7 from J; bases not matched to a gene: 7. Germline V gene sequence: CDR1 SGHRS, CDR2 YFSETQ.

The genes are TRBV19 and TRBJ2-7, with D tentatively TRBD1 (6 bases). CDR3 size: 13 residues. V dropped 5 bases and J dropped 4 bases, with 12 bases sitting between them. The germline CDR1 and CDR2 sequences are LNHDA and SQIVND (reference sequence). The CDR3 DNA reads TGTGCCAGTAGTCTGGGACAAGGTTACGAGCAGTACTTC. The encoded protein is CASSLGQGYEQYF.

This chain connects TRBV11-2 to TRBJ2-5; 8 positions match TRBD1. The germline gives CDR1 SGHAT, CDR2 FQNNGV. Trimming at V came to 2 bases and at J to 4 bases, leaving 6 bases not matched to a gene. The CDR3 is 15 residues long. This chain's CDR3 is CASSLTPGQGETQYF. CDR3 coding DNA: TGTGCCAGCAGCTTAACCCCAGGACAGGGAGAGACCCAGTACTTC.

V usage is TRBV9 and J usage is TRBJ2-7; D unresolved. CDR1 and CDR2 (germline): SGDLS, YYNGEE. The CDR3 extends over 12 amino acids. V dropped 3 bases and J dropped 2 bases, with 6 bases sitting between them. DNA for the CDR3: TGTGCCAGCAGCGCTACAGCCTACGAGCAGTACTTC. Translated, it gives CASSATAYEQYF.

This clone showed up just once. This chain joins TRBV5-4 and TRBJ2-5; no definite D call. The end of the DNA is better explained by TRBJ2-7, so the J call may be wrong. The germline V gene encodes CDR1 SGHNT and CDR2 YYREEE (reference sequence). This CDR3 has 14 amino acids. The CDR3 loop is CASSLAPAAYEQYF. The CDR3 region has the DNA TGTGCCAGCAGCTTGGCTCCCGCCGCCTACGAGCAGTACTTC.

DNA for the CDR3: TGTGCCAGCAGCGTATACAGTGCAACTAATGAAAAACTGTTTTTT. Its translation is CASSVYSATNEKLFF. The genes are TRBV9 and TRBJ1-4; D remains unclear. CDR3 size: 15 residues. V lost 1 base and J lost 0, with 7 bases in between. Germline-derived CDR1 and CDR2 are SGDLS and YYNGEE.

This clone was counted once. The chain is built from TRBV7-8 and TRBJ1-2; D is uncertain. The CDR3 is made up of 15 amino acids. Germline CDR1 and CDR2: SGHVS and FQNEAQ. V was shortened by 1 base and J by 10 bases, with 19 bases between the two germline ends. CDR3 sequence (DNA): TGTGCCAGCAGCTTAGACTTTACCGGTGTAGGACTCTACACCTTC. Protein product: CASSLDFTGVGLYTF. The variable domain in full, completed from reference TRBV7-8 and TRBJ1-2, reads GAGVSQSPRYKVAKRGQDVALRCDPISGHVSLFWYQQALGQGPEFLTYFQNEAQLDKSGLPSDRFFAERPEGSVSTLKIQRTQQEDSAVYLCASSLDFTGVGLYTFGSGTRLTVV.

The rearrangement uses TRBV5-6 and TRBJ1-5; D perhaps matches TRBD1 (5 bases). The CDR3 covers 14 residues. V was trimmed by 0 bases and J by 7 bases, leaving 11 bases between them. CDR1 SGHDT and CDR2 YYEEEE come from the germline V gene. The CDR3 sequence: CASSLGAGSQPQHF. CDR3 in DNA: TGTGCCAGCAGCTTGGGGGCAGGGTCGCAGCCCCAGCATTTT.

The chain has TRBV7-2 and TRBJ2-7, with D possibly being TRBD2 (5 bases). Per germline, CDR1 SGHTA and CDR2 FQGNSA. CDR3 size: 13 residues. Trimming cost V 0 bases and J 2 bases, with 5 bases left between them. CDR3 loop: CASSLAGTYEQYF. CDR3 DNA sequence: TGTGCCAGCAGCTTAGCCGGGACCTACGAGCAGTACTTC. The full variable domain, with the rest looked up from reference TRBV7-2 and TRBJ2-7, is GAGVSQSPSNKVTEKGKDVELRCDPISGHTALYWYRQSLGQGLEFLIYFQGNSAPDKSGLPSDRFSAERTGGSVSTLTIQRTQQEDSAVYLCASSLAGTYEQYFGPGTRLTVT.

The gene calls are TRBV6-4 and TRBJ2-2; a possible D gene is TRBD2 (6 bases). CDR1 MRHNA and CDR2 SNTAGT come from the germline V gene. The CDR3 covers 14 residues. V gave up 0 bases and J gave up 7 bases, with 9 bases separating them. DNA of the CDR3: TGTGCCAGCAGTGACTCAGGAGGGAGCGGGGAGCTGTTTTTT. Translated: CASSDSGGSGELFF.

The chain has TRBV4-1 and TRBJ2-1, with 7 bases aligning to TRBD2. V dropped 4 bases and J dropped 5; count of bases not matched to a gene: 11. In germline, CDR1 is MGHRA, CDR2 YSYEKL. The CDR3 runs to 16 residues. As DNA, the CDR3 is TGCGCCAGCAGCCTCTCCCGTGTAGCGGGTAACAATGAGCAGTTCTTC. Residues: CASSLSRVAGNNEQFF.

The rearrangement links TRBV7-9 to TRBJ2-1; TRBD1 agrees at 7 bases. From germline, CDR1 is SEHNR and CDR2 FQNEAQ (reference sequence). The V gene end was trimmed by 4 bases and the J gene end by 0 bases; junction bases not matched to a gene: 9. There are 17 residues in the CDR3. CDR3 sequence: CASSSRQGQSSYNEQFF. Here the CDR3 DNA reads TGTGCCAGCAGCTCCAGACAGGGCCAAAGCTCCTACAATGAGCAGTTCTTC. The complete variable domain, with remaining parts taken from reference TRBV7-9 and TRBJ2-1, reads DTGVSQNPRHKITKRGQNVTFRCDPISEHNRLYWYRQTLGQGPEFLTYFQNEAQLEKSRLLSDRFSAERPKGSFSTLEIQRTEQGDSAMYLCASSSRQGQSSYNEQFFGPGTRLTVL.

The J gene is TRBJ1-4, the V gene TRBV7-9; D is possibly TRBD1 (5 bases). Germline CDR1 SEHNR, CDR2 FQNEAQ (reference sequence). V lost 4 bases to trimming and J lost 7 bases, with 16 bases between them. The CDR3 is 15 residues long. CDR3 coding DNA: TGTGCCAGCAGCTCTCGGACATCTCCTTCTGAAAAACTGTTTTTT. It is translated as CASSSRTSPSEKLFF.

The CDR3: CAISDWASGGSSSYEQYF. The CDR3 DNA follows: TGTGCCATCAGTGACTGGGCTAGCGGGGGGTCGAGCTCCTACGAGCAGTACTTC. The chain couples TRBV10-3 to TRBJ2-7; 11 bases map to TRBD2. V was clipped by 3 bases and J by 0 bases; unmatched bases: 10. The CDR3 is 18 residues long. Germline V lookup: CDR1 ENHRY, CDR2 SYGVKD.

This chain links TRBV6-4 with TRBJ2-3; D not certain. The CDR3 spans 13 residues. The V gene's germline CDR1 is MRHNA and CDR2 SNTAGT. V was cut by 2 bases and J by 2 bases, with 5 bases left in between. The CDR3 spells CASSDTDTDTQYF. In nucleotides, the CDR3 is TGTGCCAGCAGTGACACTGACACAGATACGCAGTATTTT.

The chain joins TRBV19 to TRBJ1-1, with TRBD1 as a possible D gene (6 bases). Germline loops: CDR1 LNHDA, CDR2 SQIVND (reference sequence). The CDR3 consists of 13 residues. V was cut by 6 bases and J by 2 bases, with 10 bases left in between. CDR3 sequence reads: CASSWTENTEAFF. The DNA for the CDR3 is TGTGCCAGTAGCTGGACAGAAAACACTGAAGCTTTCTTT.

This clone was observed a handful of times. The chain joins TRBV7-9 to TRBJ1-6; D gene ambiguous. The CDR3 has 13 amino acids. V was trimmed by 1 base and J by 9 bases, leaving 7 bases between them. Germline CDR1 is SEHNR and CDR2 is FQNEAQ (reference sequence). The CDR3 nucleotides read TGTGCCAGCAGCTTAGATGGGAGTTCACCCCTCCACTTT. Protein sequence: CASSLDGSSPLHF.

The chain combines TRBV5-1 with TRBJ2-1; TRBD2 aligns across 11 bases. Losses at the gene ends were 4 bases for V and 2 bases for J; bases not matched to a gene: 2. The CDR3 covers 15 residues. Per the germline V gene, CDR1 is SGHRS and CDR2 is YFSETQ. The CDR3 reads CASSNSGGAYNEQFF. The CDR3 DNA is TGCGCCAGCAGCAATAGCGGGGGGGCCTACAATGAGCAGTTCTTC.

The rearrangement uses TRBV4-1 and TRBJ2-5; TRBD2 matches 15 bases. Germline CDR1 MGHRA, CDR2 YSYEKL. The J segment lost 2 bases and the V segment lost 3 bases, leaving 7 bases of the junction unmatched. The CDR3 is 18 amino acids. CDR3 amino acids: CASSHATGTSGGQETQYF. In DNA, the CDR3 is TGCGCCAGCAGCCATGCAACCGGGACTAGCGGGGGGCAAGAGACCCAGTACTTC.

This chain links TRBV4-1 with TRBJ1-5, with 7 bases identical to TRBD1. The germline V gene encodes CDR1 MGHRA and CDR2 YSYEKL. Unmatched junction bases numbered 5, after V lost 0 bases and J lost 3 bases. The CDR3 has 16 amino acids. As DNA, the CDR3 is TGCGCCAGCAGCCAAGATCCGGGACAGTACAATCAGCCCCAGCATTTT. Amino acid sequence: CASSQDPGQYNQPQHF.

The CDR3 nucleotides are TGTGCCAGCAGGGCACAGGGCGGGGAGCAGTACTTC. Translating it yields CASRAQGGEQYF. This chain links TRBV5-5 with TRBJ2-7; D is perhaps TRBD1 (6 bases). Looked up from germline, CDR1 is SGHKS and CDR2 is YYEKEE (reference sequence). Trimming cost V 5 bases and J 7 bases, with 13 bases left between them. This CDR3 contains 12 residues.

The chain has TRBV27 and TRBJ2-2, with 8 bases fitting TRBD2. Germline V gene data show CDR1 as MNHEY and CDR2 as SMNVEV (reference sequence). The V segment lost 6 bases and the J segment 7 bases; nucleotides outside the gene matches: 7. The CDR3 has 14 amino acids. The chain's CDR3 is CASSQILAVGELFF. Written as DNA, the CDR3 is TGTGCCAGCAGCCAGATACTAGCGGTCGGGGAGCTGTTTTTT.

The chain combines TRBV6-4 with TRBJ2-1, with TRBD2 matching 7 bases. V lost 0 bases to trimming and J lost 7 bases; unmatched junction nucleotides: 12. Germline CDR1 MRHNA, CDR2 SNTAGT. The CDR3 has 17 amino acids. CDR3 DNA: TGTGCCAGCAGTGACTCTAGGGCGGGAGAAGTGATTAATGAGCAGTTCTTC. It encodes CASSDSRAGEVINEQFF.

The chain links TRBV7-2 to TRBJ2-7; D gene uncertain. The CDR3 runs 16 residues. The V gene lost 5 bases and the J gene lost 4 bases, with 21 bases spanning the gap. The germline V gene encodes CDR1 SGHTA and CDR2 FQGNSA. The DNA for the CDR3 is TGTGCCAGCAGCGCTTTTGGCGGAAAAAGCGCGTACGAGCAGTACTTC. Its protein product is CASSAFGGKSAYEQYF.

This clone was observed a few times. Germline and junction disagree at one end, which may indicate a read error. J is TRBJ2-7 and V is TRBV5-6; D might be TRBD1 (6 bases). The CDR3 is made up of 15 amino acids. Germline assignment: CDR1 SGHDT and CDR2 YYEEEE. The CDR3 loop reads CASSLNRALTYEQYF. The CDR3 DNA reads as TGCGCCAGCAGCCTTAACAGGGCACTTACCTACGAGCAGTACTTC.

The rearrangement uses TRBV19 and TRBJ2-1, with a weak D call TRBD1 (5 bases). This CDR3 has 14 amino acids. Germline V gene lookup returns CDR1 LNHDA and CDR2 SQIVND (reference sequence). Trimming shortened V by 9 bases and J by 0 bases, and 12 bases separated the two germline ends. DNA for the CDR3: TGTGCCAGCGCCATTAGGGGCTCCTACAATGAGCAGTTCTTC. Its translation is CASAIRGSYNEQFF. The full variable domain, completed using reference TRBV19 and TRBJ2-1, is DGGITQSPKYLFRKEGQNVTLSCEQNLNHDAMYWYRQDPGQGLRLIYYSQIVNDFQKGDIAEGYSVSREKKESFPLTVTSAQKNPTAFYLCASAIRGSYNEQFFGPGTRLTVL.

The rearrangement uses TRBV7-9 and TRBJ1-2; 8 bases are a match to TRBD1. This CDR3 contains 16 residues. V shed 4 bases and J 4 bases; nucleotides not matched to a gene: 11. CDR1 is SEHNR, CDR2 FQNEAQ, per germline (reference sequence). CDR3 coding DNA: TGTGCCAGCAGCTCGGACAGGGCAGGTGATCCCTATGGCTACACCTTC. This gives the protein CASSSDRAGDPYGYTF.

The chain is built from TRBV5-5 and TRBJ1-1; 7 bases match TRBD1. CDR3 size: 13 residues. The V gene end was trimmed by 6 bases and the J gene end by 5 bases; junction bases not matched to a gene: 7. Germline assignment: CDR1 SGHKS and CDR2 YYEKEE (reference sequence). The CDR3 loop is CASTSRGWTEAFF. Here the CDR3 DNA reads TGTGCCAGCACCAGCAGGGGGTGGACTGAAGCTTTCTTT.

The chain combines TRBV27 with TRBJ2-1; weak D call: TRBD2 (6 bases). V was pared by 2 bases and J by 4 bases, with 9 bases between. The CDR3 runs to 14 residues. Per the germline V gene, CDR1 is MNHEY and CDR2 is SMNVEV (reference sequence). This CDR3 is CASSLRTNYNEQFF. CDR3 bases: TGTGCCAGCAGTTTAAGGACTAATTACAATGAGCAGTTCTTC.

V and J are TRBV7-9 and TRBJ1-1; no definite D call. From germline, CDR1 is SEHNR and CDR2 FQNEAQ (reference sequence). The CDR3 has 14 amino acids. V was shortened by 5 bases and J by 1 base, with 11 bases between the two germline ends. The CDR3 loop reads CASSPATQNTEAFF. CDR3 nucleotide sequence: TGTGCCAGCAGCCCTGCCACACAGAACACTGAAGCTTTCTTT.

The V call is TRBV30, the J call TRBJ2-1, with D possibly being TRBD2 (5 bases). The length of the CDR3 is 16 residues. Trimming cost V 0 bases and J 0 bases, with 12 bases left between them. Germline V gives CDR1 GTSNPN, CDR2 SVGIG (reference sequence). In nucleotides, the CDR3 is TGTGCCTGGAGTGTACTCGAGGGTATCTCCTACAATGAGCAGTTCTTC. Its protein product is CAWSVLEGISYNEQFF. The whole variable domain, filled in from reference TRBV30 and TRBJ2-1, reads SQTIHQWPATLVQPVGSPLSLECTVEGTSNPNLYWYRQAAGRGLQLLFYSVGIGQISSEVPQNLSASRPQDRQFILSSKKLLLSDSGFYLCAWSVLEGISYNEQFFGPGTRLTVL.